The 27 T cell receptor beta chains in this list originate from one sample, sequenced in a study of blood T cell repertoires in COVID-19. Assay used: immunoSEQ multiplex PCR; TCRdb lists only in-frame clones, some missing. The table has tens of thousands of clones, 88% seen once. The sample consisted of peripheral blood. These receptors originate from a woman older than 75 with active or convalescent COVID-19.

The chain employs TRBV7-2 and TRBJ1-2, with TRBD1 identical over 9 bases. Losses at the gene ends were 4 bases for V and 9 bases for J; bases not matched to a gene: 9. Germline V lookup: CDR1 SGHTA, CDR2 FQGNSA. This CDR3 is built from 14 residues. The CDR3 region has the DNA TGTGCCAGCAGCTCCGGACAGGGGAGTGCGAGCTACACCTTC. Its translation is CASSSGQGSASYTF.

This chain joins TRBV4-3 and TRBJ1-4; unclear D gene. Trimming pared 4 bases from V and 8 bases from J, leaving 20 bases between. Germline assignment: CDR1 LGHNA and CDR2 YSLEER. The CDR3 runs to 16 residues. CDR3 residues: CASSRRPSGRSEKLFF. Written as DNA, the CDR3 is TGCGCCAGCAGCCGCCGACCGTCCGGGAGATCCGAAAAACTGTTTTTT.

Only one count was recorded for this clone. The J gene is TRBJ2-1, the V gene TRBV19; tentatively, D is TRBD2 (5 bases). From germline, CDR1 is LNHDA and CDR2 SQIVND (reference sequence). The V end was cut by 6 bases, the J end by 5 bases, with 8 bases between. The CDR3 sequence is 12 residues long. This CDR3 is CASRRGNNEQFF. CDR3 in DNA: TGTGCCAGTAGGAGAGGGAACAATGAGCAGTTCTTC.

A word on this clone: In the same sample, other DNA sequences code for this CDR3. The chain recombines TRBV9 with TRBJ2-7; 7 bases fit TRBD1. Trimming at V came to 0 bases and at J to 1 base, leaving 4 bases not matched to a gene. Per the germline V gene, CDR1 is SGDLS and CDR2 is YYNGEE. The CDR3 loop spans 15 amino acids. As DNA, the CDR3 is TGTGCCAGCAGCGTAGCCGGGACAGAATCCTACGAGCAGTACTTC. It is translated as CASSVAGTESYEQYF.

The chain employs TRBV19 and TRBJ1-1, with 11 bases fitting TRBD1. Losses at the gene ends were 8 bases for V and 3 bases for J; bases not matched to a gene: 11. Germline CDR1 reads LNHDA; CDR2 reads SQIVND (reference sequence). This CDR3 has 16 residues. The chain's CDR3 is CASRSWGQGGDTEAFF. In nucleotides, the CDR3 is TGTGCCAGTCGATCCTGGGGACAGGGGGGGGACACTGAAGCTTTCTTT. Full variable domain (missing parts from reference TRBV19 and TRBJ1-1): DGGITQSPKYLFRKEGQNVTLSCEQNLNHDAMYWYRQDPGQGLRLIYYSQIVNDFQKGDIAEGYSVSREKKESFPLTVTSAQKNPTAFYLCASRSWGQGGDTEAFFGQGTRLTVV.

V is TRBV5-4 and J is TRBJ1-2; 10 bases match TRBD1. The trim removed 3 bases at V and 7 bases at J, leaving 0 bases unmatched. CDR3 length: 12 residues. Germline CDR1 reads SGHNT; CDR2 reads YYREEE (reference sequence). CDR3 region: CASSWTGGGYTF. The CDR3 region has the DNA TGTGCCAGCAGCTGGACAGGGGGTGGCTACACCTTC.

This clone was seen just once. The chain has TRBV10-3 and TRBJ1-3, with a tentative D call TRBD1 (5 bases). The CDR3 runs 12 residues. Germline CDR1 is ENHRY and CDR2 is SYGVKD. Trimming stripped 4 bases from V and 4 bases from J, with 5 bases between. The CDR3 nucleotides are TGTGCCATCAGTGGACAGGGAAACACCATATATTTT. Protein: CAISGQGNTIYF.

The J gene is TRBJ1-3, the V gene TRBV9, with a possible D match to TRBD1 (5 bases). CDR3 length: 16 residues. The V gene lost 0 bases and the J gene lost 0 bases, with 10 bases spanning the gap. In germline, CDR1 is SGDLS, CDR2 YYNGEE. This CDR3 reads CASSVAQVNSGNTIYF. Here the CDR3 DNA reads TGTGCCAGCAGCGTAGCACAGGTGAACTCTGGAAACACCATATATTTT. Together with reference TRBV9 and TRBJ1-3, the CDR3 gives the full variable domain: DSGVTQTPKHLITATGQRVTLRCSPRSGDLSVYWYQQSLDQGLQFLIQYYNGEERAKGNILERFSAQQFPDLHSELNLSSLELGDSALYFCASSVAQVNSGNTIYFGEGSWLTVV.

This chain uses TRBV19 with TRBJ2-1; D may be TRBD1 (6 bases). This CDR3 comprises 15 residues. Per the germline V gene, CDR1 is LNHDA and CDR2 is SQIVND (reference sequence). Deletions cut 4 bases from V and 1 base from J, with 11 bases between. The CDR3: CASSTPQGSYNEQFF. The DNA of the CDR3 is TGTGCCAGTAGTACCCCGCAGGGGTCCTACAATGAGCAGTTCTTC.

This chain uses TRBV10-3 with TRBJ1-3, with D unresolved. Trimming removed 7 bases at V and 5 bases at J, with 15 bases between. The CDR3 sequence is 14 residues long. The V gene's germline CDR1 is ENHRY and CDR2 SYGVKD. The CDR3 region has the DNA TGTGCCATCACACCCACAGTAGAACGAAACACCATATATTTT. Translated: CAITPTVERNTIYF.

The CDR3 nucleotides are TGTGCCAGCTCACCGACCCCGGGACAGGGGGTGGAGGCTTTCTTT. Its protein product is CASSPTPGQGVEAFF. The rearrangement links TRBV18 to TRBJ1-1; 11 bases are a match to TRBD1. The CDR3 length is 15 residues. V trimming: 3 bases; J trimming: 11 bases; junction bases outside the gene matches: 11. Germline-derived CDR1 and CDR2 are KGHSH and LQKENI.

The rearrangement joins TRBV3-1 (or the pseudogene TRBV3-2) to TRBJ2-3; D possibly corresponds to TRBD1 (6 bases). CDR1 and CDR2 (germline): LGHDT, YNNKEL (reference sequence). The CDR3 is 13 amino acids. V was pared by 4 bases and J by 1 base, with 6 bases between. In DNA, the CDR3 is TGTGCCAGCAGCCCAGGGGGCACAGATACGCAGTATTTT. This gives the protein CASSPGGTDTQYF.

The chain joins TRBV19 to TRBJ1-6; maybe TRBD1 (5 bases). Germline V gene sequence: CDR1 LNHDA, CDR2 SQIVND (reference sequence). V lost 3 bases and J 4 bases, leaving 10 bases between the germline ends. This CDR3 region has 15 residues. The CDR3 DNA follows: TGTGCCAGTAGTATGGCGGGGCCTTATAATTCACCCCTCCACTTT. Its protein is CASSMAGPYNSPLHF.

The V gene is TRBV2, the J gene TRBJ1-1, with unresolved D. V was pared by 4 bases and J by 3 bases, with 6 bases between. There are 12 residues in the CDR3. Germline V CDR1 and CDR2: SNHLY, FYNNEI. In DNA, the CDR3 is TGTGCCAGCAGTGGTGACTACACTGAAGCTTTCTTT. This encodes CASSGDYTEAFF.

The chain recombines TRBV5-4 with TRBJ2-3, with 7 bases that match TRBD1. The germline CDR1 and CDR2 sequences are SGHNT and YYREEE (reference sequence). With 4 bases clipped from V and 6 bases from J, the junction kept 8 bases outside the gene matches. The CDR3 length is 14 residues. The CDR3 nucleotides read TGTGCCAGCAGCCCTTGGACAGGAAAGGATACGCAGTATTTT. The encoded protein is CASSPWTGKDTQYF.

The chain has TRBV6-5 and TRBJ1-1, with a tentative D call TRBD1 (5 bases). There are 14 residues in the CDR3. Germline V CDR1 and CDR2: MNHEY, SVGAGI. Trimming stripped 2 bases from V and 2 bases from J, with 9 bases between. CDR3 DNA sequence: TGTGCCAGCAGTTACCTTACAGGAAACACTGAAGCTTTCTTT. It specifies CASSYLTGNTEAFF.

This chain joins TRBV30 and TRBJ1-1; D may be TRBD1 (5 bases). The V gene lost 3 bases and the J gene lost 11 bases, with 13 bases spanning the gap. Germline CDR1 and CDR2: GTSNPN and SVGIG (reference sequence). This CDR3 contains 11 residues. The CDR3, as DNA: TGTGCCTGGAGCCTAGGCAGGGTGGCTTTCTTT. It is translated as CAWSLGRVAFF. The full variable domain, in which reference TRBV30 and TRBJ1-1 provide the parts outside the CDR3, is SQTIHQWPATLVQPVGSPLSLECTVEGTSNPNLYWYRQAAGRGLQLLFYSVGIGQISSEVPQNLSASRPQDRQFILSSKKLLLSDSGFYLCAWSLGRVAFFGQGTRLTVV.

V and J are TRBV11-2 and TRBJ2-7; 7 positions match TRBD1. CDR1 and CDR2 from the germline V gene are SGHAT and FQNNGV. Trimming at V came to 3 bases and at J to 3 bases, leaving 8 bases not matched to a gene. CDR3 length equals 15 residues. CDR3 loop: CASSFRLGGLYEQYF. CDR3 DNA: TGTGCCAGCAGCTTTCGTTTAGGGGGCCTCTACGAGCAGTACTTC. Filled out from reference TRBV11-2 and TRBJ2-7, the complete variable domain reads EAGVAQSPRYKIIEKRQSVAFWCNPISGHATLYWYQQILGQGPKLLIQFQNNGVVDDSQLPKDRFSAERLKGVDSTLKIQPAKLEDSAVYLCASSFRLGGLYEQYFGPGTRLTVT.

This sequence joins TRBV11-2 and TRBJ1-1; perhaps TRBD1 as D (6 bases). The CDR3 length is 15 residues. Trimming pared 2 bases from V and 1 base from J, leaving 11 bases between. CDR1 is SGHAT, CDR2 FQNNGV, per germline. The CDR3 loop is CASSLQGTRNTEAFF. CDR3 in DNA: TGTGCCAGCAGCTTACAGGGGACAAGGAACACTGAAGCTTTCTTT.

This rearrangement joins TRBV5-5 to TRBJ2-1; D may be TRBD2 (6 bases). Germline loops: CDR1 SGHKS, CDR2 YYEKEE (reference sequence). This CDR3 has 14 amino acids. Trimming removed 6 bases at V and 6 bases at J, with 16 bases between. CDR3 in amino acids: CASTWASASNEQFF. The CDR3 nucleotides are TGTGCCAGCACCTGGGCTAGCGCTTCCAATGAGCAGTTCTTC.

The chain is built from TRBV7-6 and TRBJ2-7; tentative D call: TRBD1 (6 bases). Germline-derived CDR1 and CDR2 are SGHVS and FNYEAQ. This CDR3 region has 14 residues. V lost 5 bases, J lost 2 bases, and 13 bases lay in between. In DNA, the CDR3 is TGTGCCAGCAGCCCAATGGACAGACCCTACGAGCAGTACTTC. Its protein is CASSPMDRPYEQYF.

This clone was seen only once. The V and J genes are TRBV24-1 and TRBJ2-3; perhaps TRBD2 as D (6 bases). Germline V gene lookup returns CDR1 KGHDR and CDR2 SFDVKD. The ends were cut back, 9 bases at V and 2 bases at J, with 11 bases in the middle. This CDR3 contains 13 residues. CDR3 protein: CATGREVTDTQYF. The CDR3 nucleotides are TGTGCCACCGGTAGGGAGGTCACAGATACGCAGTATTTT.

This clone was detected only once. The gene calls are TRBV4-1 and TRBJ2-2, with TRBD2 matching 8 bases. The germline gives CDR1 MGHRA, CDR2 YSYEKL. The ends lost 4 bases at V and 3 bases at J; junction bases unmatched: 13. The CDR3 has 18 amino acids. The CDR3, as DNA: TGCGCCAGCAGCCCCCTATCGTGGGTAGCGGGATACACCGGGGAGCTGTTTTTT. Translation: CASSPLSWVAGYTGELFF.

DNA of the CDR3: TGTGCCAGCAGTCCAGGGACAGGGCTCGGTGAAAAACTGTTTTTT. Encoded protein: CASSPGTGLGEKLFF. V usage is TRBV27 and J usage is TRBJ1-4, with 9 bases that match TRBD1. V dropped 5 bases and J dropped 7; count of bases not matched to a gene: 8. The germline V gene encodes CDR1 MNHEY and CDR2 SMNVEV (reference sequence). CDR3 length: 15 residues.

V and J are TRBV4-3 and TRBJ2-1, with 9 bases identical to TRBD2. The CDR3 has 19 residues. J was trimmed by 5 bases and V by 4 bases; bases with no gene match: 18. Germline V gene sequence: CDR1 LGHNA, CDR2 YSLEER. The CDR3 region has the DNA TGCGCCAGCAGCCGAAAGTCACACCCTACTAGCGGGCCCCACAATGAGCAGTTCTTC. Its translation is CASSRKSHPTSGPHNEQFF.

This clone is a singleton in its sample. V usage is TRBV19 and J usage is TRBJ1-3, with D perhaps matching TRBD1 (5 bases). Germline assignment: CDR1 LNHDA and CDR2 SQIVND (reference sequence). The CDR3 is 16 residues long. With 2 bases removed from V and 0 bases from J, the gap between germline ends came to 11 bases. The DNA for the CDR3 is TGTGCCAGTAGTATATCCCAGGGCATCTCTGGAAACACCATATATTTT. It is translated as CASSISQGISGNTIYF.

The rearrangement links TRBV5-1 to TRBJ1-2; TRBD1 matches at 8 bases. This CDR3 region has 16 residues. Germline V lookup: CDR1 SGHRS, CDR2 YFSETQ. Germline trimming cut 0 bases from V and 3 bases from J; bases unmatched to any gene: 7. The CDR3 protein is CASSLAGSGGDYGYTF. The CDR3 DNA sequence: TGCGCCAGCAGCTTGGCTGGATCAGGGGGCGACTATGGCTACACCTTC. The full variable domain, rest sourced from reference TRBV5-1 and TRBJ1-2, is KAGVTQTPRYLIKTRGQQVTLSCSPISGHRSVSWYQQTPGQGLQFLFEYFSETQRNKGNFPGRFSGRQFSNSRSEMNVSTLELGDSALYLCASSLAGSGGDYGYTFGSGTRLTVV.